The 8 T cell receptor beta chains reported below all come from one sample, sequenced in a study of OX40 agonist ivuxolimab in advanced cancers. Repertoires were generated with immunoSEQ multiplex PCR, while TCRdb's copy carries only in-frame clones and drops some. The profile shows roughly 18,000 clones, about 70% of them singletons. The sample here was CD4+ or CD8+ T cells sorted from blood, taken in a trial of the OX40 agonist ivuxolimab. Receptors originate from an adult with an advanced solid tumor such as melanoma, head and neck, liver or kidney cancer.

This clone was picked up one time. The J gene is TRBJ1-1, the V gene TRBV13, with TRBD1 identical over 8 bases. Germline V gives CDR1 PRHDT, CDR2 FYEKMQ (reference sequence). The CDR3 is made up of 16 amino acids. Losses at the gene ends were 6 bases for V and 0 bases for J; bases not matched to a gene: 9. The DNA for the CDR3 is TGTGCCAGCAGTTCGGAAGGGGACAGGCTGAACACTGAAGCTTTCTTT. It codes for CASSSEGDRLNTEAFF. The complete variable domain, with remaining parts taken from reference TRBV13 and TRBJ1-1, reads AAGVIQSPRHLIKEKRETATLKCYPIPRHDTVYWYQQGPGQDPQFLISFYEKMQSDKGSIPDRFSAQQFSDYHSELNMSSLELGDSALYFCASSSEGDRLNTEAFFGQGTRLTVV.

This chain links TRBV7-8 with TRBJ2-2, with D perhaps TRBD1 or TRBD2 (7 bases each). V was pared by 4 bases and J by 3 bases, with 18 bases between. Per germline, CDR1 SGHVS and CDR2 FQNEAQ. The CDR3 runs to 17 residues. The CDR3 region is CASSSGVRGGYTGELFF. The CDR3 bases are TGTGCCAGCAGCTCCGGGGTCAGGGGGGGGTACACCGGGGAGCTGTTTTTT.

The chain couples TRBV7-8 to TRBJ2-7; D not resolved. V lost 5 bases and J lost 7, with 9 bases in between. The CDR3 covers 11 residues. CDR1 SGHVS and CDR2 FQNEAQ come from the germline V gene. The chain's CDR3 is CASSSEWEQYF. CDR3 bases: TGTGCCAGCAGCAGTGAGTGGGAGCAGTACTTC.

The chain has TRBV28 and TRBJ2-5; D gene uncertain. V was clipped by 5 bases and J by 5 bases, with 15 bases between them. This CDR3 region has 14 residues. CDR1 is MDHEN, CDR2 SYDVKM, per germline. The CDR3, as DNA: TGTGCCAGCAGTCCGCTTTCGGAAGGGGAGACCCAGTACTTC. Protein product: CASSPLSEGETQYF.

The chain uses TRBV11-2 and TRBJ2-3; D might be TRBD1 (6 bases). V dropped 1 base and J dropped 2 bases, with 7 bases sitting between them. Germline V gene data show CDR1 as SGHAT and CDR2 as FQNNGV. This CDR3 is built from 14 residues. The CDR3 DNA is TGTGCCAGCAGCTTAGCAGGGGACACAGATACGCAGTATTTT. Translating gives CASSLAGDTDTQYF.

This clone was found a few times. The chain links TRBV5-8 to TRBJ2-7, with D unclear. V was trimmed by 5 bases and J by 4 bases, leaving 10 bases between them. The CDR3 totals 12 residues. Germline values: CDR1 SGHTS, CDR2 YDEGEE. The CDR3 DNA reads TGTGCCAGCAGTTCCGGGCCTTACGAGCAGTACTTC. Protein: CASSSGPYEQYF.

This sequence joins TRBV28 and TRBJ2-3; D remains unclear. Germline lookup yields CDR1 MDHEN and CDR2 SYDVKM. The ends were cut back, 4 bases at V and 0 bases at J, with 11 bases in the middle. This CDR3 is built from 15 residues. CDR3 sequence (DNA): TGTGCCAGCAGTTCCATCGACGCTAGCACAGATACGCAGTATTTT. Translating it yields CASSSIDASTDTQYF. Based on the CDR3 plus reference TRBV28 and TRBJ2-3, the full variable domain is DVKVTQSSRYLVKRTGEKVFLECVQDMDHENMFWYRQDPGLGLRLIYFSYDVKMKEKGDIPEGYSVSREKKERFSLILESASTNQTSMYLCASSSIDASTDTQYFGPGTRLTVL.

J is TRBJ2-1 and V is TRBV7-9; TRBD1 might be the D (6 bases). The length of the CDR3 is 14 residues. CDR1 SEHNR and CDR2 FQNEAQ come from the germline V gene (reference sequence). V shed 3 bases and J shed 4 bases, with 10 bases lying between them. CDR3 DNA: TGTGCCAGCAGCTTGCGCAGGGGATACAATGAGCAGTTCTTC. It is translated as CASSLRRGYNEQFF.